This T cell receptor beta chain was sequenced during a study of T cells after yellow fever vaccination. Study-level points and caveats: Weaker, the secondary response peaked sooner, at day 5 versus 15. Abundant clonotypes from the bulk population could contaminate FACS-sorted repertoires. The booster response re-showed most primary clones: approximately 97% CD4, approximately 90% CD8.

5'RACE template switching added a universal primer site and UMIs to TCR cDNA. TCRdb used MiXCR to reprocess the 5' RACE reads, holding one entry per CDR3 protein. The table shows a few hundred thousand distinct CDR3 sequences, with around 3.6% occurring only once. The V and J ends lost 4 bases and 1 base respectively, with 7 bases between them. The germline gives CDR1 SQVTM, CDR2 ANQGSEA. The CDR3 runs to 12 residues. This clonotype was recorded many times. Its antigen is still unknown. This clonotype was obtained from a man younger than 35 who received the YFV17D yellow fever vaccine. Sequencing used PBMCs, obtained on the day of the yellow fever booster vaccination. The rearrangement links TRBV29-1 to TRBJ2-5; D is perhaps TRBD1 or TRBD2 (5 bases each). The CDR3 loop is CSVGGIQETQYF. CDR3 DNA: TGCAGCGTTGGGGGGATCCAAGAGACCCAGTACTTC.